The clone carrying this T cell receptor (beta chain) has at least ten counts. The target antigen is unknown. None of the patients had undergone any treatment ahead of thyroid surgery. The data derive from a study of metastatic and nonmetastatic thyroid tumors. Study overall: Comparative analysis of repertoires was undertaken across blood and tumor or nodule tissue obtained from malignant and benign thyroid patients.

TCRdb reanalyzed the PCR reads with MiXCR. The table records about 27,000 clones, roughly 17% of them present only once. Findings and limits, study-wide: Compared with benign nodules, malignant thyroid tumors were reported to have significantly higher TCR beta diversity in both blood and tumor.

Germline CDR1 is DFQATT and CDR2 is SNEGSKA (reference sequence). This CDR3 has 14 amino acids. V was trimmed by 0 bases and J by 4 bases, leaving 10 bases between them. Sequenced material: blood. The chain is built from TRBV20-1 and TRBJ2-1; D call uncertain. This sequence originates from a male donor with papillary thyroid cancer or a benign thyroid nodule (not recorded which). Some clones in this sample may be carry-over from other donors' samples. DNA of the CDR3: TGCAGTGCTAGAGATCAATGGCGGTACAATGAGCAGTTCTTC. Its protein is CSARDQWRYNEQFF.